The 13 T cell receptor beta chains in this list originate from one sample, sequenced in a study of T cells after yellow fever vaccination (dated by TCRdb to about 2019). The sample's treatment or condition label is to be understood as: live attenuated yellow fever vaccine strain. Library creation used 5' RACE. These reads were obtained on an Illumina HiSeq 2500. TCRdb itself trimmed the public reads at Q25 with fastp, ran MiXCR and retained productive beta chains. All rows with the same CDR3 protein become a single entry with the most common DNA and genes. In this sample the table shows 620,000 or so distinct CDR3 sequences, around 16% of which occur a single time. Jointly, the top ten make up around 16% of the sample. Here the sequenced sample was PBMCs, taken around 5 days after the first yellow fever vaccination. The receptors derive from a man in his late teens or twenties who received the YFV17D yellow fever vaccine.

This rearrangement joins TRBV4-2 to TRBJ1-6; D ambiguous. V shed 3 bases and J shed 15 bases, with 12 bases lying between them. Germline lookup yields CDR1 LGHNA and CDR2 YNFKEQ. This CDR3 region has 12 residues. The CDR3 loop reads CASSQGDLLLHF. The CDR3 region has the DNA TGTGCCAGCAGCCAGGGAGACCTTCTCCTCCACTTT.

This clonotype was detected a few times. The rearrangement joins TRBV12-3 or TRBV12-4 to TRBJ2-1; 7 bases agree with TRBD2. V dropped 3 bases and J dropped 6; count of bases not matched to a gene: 8. This CDR3 has 15 amino acids. The CDR3 spells CASSFLGGLGNEQFF. DNA for the CDR3: TGTGCCAGCAGTTTTTTGGGGGGGTTAGGCAATGAGCAGTTCTTC.

The V gene is TRBV27, the J gene TRBJ2-1, with D perhaps matching TRBD2 (6 bases). Germline V gives CDR1 MNHEY, CDR2 SMNVEV (reference sequence). The CDR3 extends over 12 amino acids. V was pared by 6 bases and J by 10 bases, with 13 bases between. In nucleotides, the CDR3 is TGTGCCAGCAGCTCCGGGGGAATCGAGCAGTTCTTC. Amino acids: CASSSGGIEQFF.

This clonotype turned up a few times. V is TRBV3-1 and J is TRBJ1-1; D possibly corresponds to TRBD1 (5 bases). The CDR3 length is 15 residues. The germline gives CDR1 LGHDT, CDR2 YNNKEL (reference sequence). Trimming pared 4 bases from V and 1 base from J, leaving 13 bases between. CDR3 nucleotides: TGTGCCAGCAGCCGCCCCTTCCAGGGGAACACTGAAGCTTTCTTT. Residues: CASSRPFQGNTEAFF. The whole variable domain, remainder taken from reference TRBV3-1 and TRBJ1-1, is DTAVSQTPKYLVTQMGNDKSIKCEQNLGHDTMYWYKQDSKKFLKIMFSYNNKELIINETVPNRFSPKSPDKAHLNLHINSLELGDSAVYFCASSRPFQGNTEAFFGQGTRLTVV.

This clonotype turned up a few times. V gene TRBV24-1 combines with J gene TRBJ2-2; D call uncertain. Looked up from germline, CDR1 is KGHDR and CDR2 is SFDVKD. Trimming shortened V by 12 bases and J by 2 bases, and 18 bases separated the two germline ends. There are 15 residues in the CDR3. CDR3 in amino acids: CAVSSLTTNTGELFF. The CDR3 region has the DNA TGTGCCGTCAGCAGCCTAACAACCAACACCGGGGAGCTGTTTTTT.

J is TRBJ1-1 and V is TRBV24-1; D is perhaps TRBD1 (6 bases). Germline V CDR1 and CDR2: KGHDR, SFDVKD. The CDR3 spans 14 residues. V lost 5 bases and J lost 2, with 11 bases in between. The CDR3 DNA sequence: TGTGCCACCAGTGGCCCACAGGGTAACACTGAAGCTTTCTTT. Protein sequence: CATSGPQGNTEAFF.

This clonotype was seen more than once but under ten times. The chain carries TRBV5-1 and TRBJ2-2; D is perhaps TRBD1 or TRBD2 (6 bases each). The CDR3 runs 13 residues. From germline, CDR1 is SGHRS and CDR2 YFSETQ. Trimming shortened V by 6 bases and J by 10 bases, and 16 bases separated the two germline ends. The CDR3 loop reads CASKGKGGLELFF. CDR3 in DNA: TGCGCCAGCAAAGGAAAGGGGGGATTGGAGCTGTTTTTT.

This clonotype has a handful of counts. CDR3 protein: CASSYFKGNQPQHF. CDR3 nucleotide sequence: TGTGCCAGCAGTTACTTCAAGGGGAATCAGCCCCAGCATTTT. The chain recombines TRBV6-5 with TRBJ1-5, with D possibly being TRBD1 (5 bases). Germline-derived CDR1 and CDR2 are MNHEY and SVGAGI. This CDR3 has 14 amino acids. Trimming shortened V by 1 base and J by 4 bases, and 8 bases separated the two germline ends.

This clonotype was observed a few times. The chain joins TRBV6-2 or TRBV6-3 to TRBJ2-5; D uncertain. Deletions cut 2 bases from V and 2 bases from J, with 6 bases between. The CDR3 consists of 13 residues. Germline CDR1 and CDR2: MNHEY and SVGEGT. CDR3 nucleotides: TGTGCCAGCAGTTACGAGATTCAAGAGACCCAGTACTTC. Its protein is CASSYEIQETQYF.

CDR3 bases: TGTGCCAGCAGCTCGGTAGGGGTGCGTGGCTACACCTTC. The encoded protein is CASSSVGVRGYTF. The chain employs TRBV11-2 and TRBJ1-2; maybe TRBD1 (5 bases). The CDR3 consists of 13 residues. Trimming removed 4 bases from V and 7 bases from J, with 13 bases in between. Germline CDR1 and CDR2: SGHAT and FQNNGV.

The V gene is TRBV4-2, the J gene TRBJ1-1; 7 bases fit TRBD1. Germline CDR1 and CDR2: LGHNA and YNFKEQ. This CDR3 region has 14 residues. The ends lost 4 bases at V and 3 bases at J; junction bases unmatched: 5. The CDR3 DNA is TGTGCCAGCAGCCTTACCGACAGGGACACTGAAGCTTTCTTT. Amino acid sequence: CASSLTDRDTEAFF.

This clonotype was found a few times. CDR3 protein: CAWSPTRGEQYF. The CDR3 coding sequence is TGTGCCTGGAGTCCAACCCGCGGCGAGCAGTACTTC. This chain uses TRBV30 with TRBJ2-7, with D unclear. This CDR3 has 12 amino acids. Trimming pared 2 bases from V and 6 bases from J, leaving 11 bases between. Germline V gene lookup returns CDR1 GTSNPN and CDR2 SVGIG (reference sequence).

The gene calls are TRBV20-1 and TRBJ1-3, with 7 bases identical to TRBD1. Germline values: CDR1 DFQATT, CDR2 SNEGSKA (reference sequence). V gave up 4 bases and J gave up 0 bases; unmatched junction bases: 6. The CDR3 extends over 15 amino acids. The CDR3 DNA reads TGCAGTGCTATAATACAGGGGACCTCTGGAAACACCATATATTTT. Protein sequence: CSAIIQGTSGNTIYF.